This TCR beta chain was recorded in a study of cytomegalovirus exposure and HLA in healthy donors (dated by TCRdb to 2017 to 2019). A note on the overall study: An earlier analysis of approximately 590 of the donors reported 276 Gb of sequence data and roughly 110 million unique TCR beta sequences from roughly 180 million T cells. Of the roughly 400 genotyped donors, around 81% fell in the genetic ancestry cluster associated with self-reported Caucasian donors. Donor age, sex, ethnicity and CMV serostatus were compiled together with the repertoire data. The study profiled the T cell repertoires of hundreds of subjects by immunosequencing and related them to cytomegalovirus serostatus. Five DR-DQ haplotypes were handled as single units for association and clustering, since linkage in the cohort was strong. Typing coverage varied by locus: roughly 629-640 donors for A, B, C, DRB1 and DQB1; approximately 560 for DQA1; more than 600 for DPA1; around 450 for DPB1. Across some 400 genotyped donors of the cohort, an average of 235,054 unique TCR beta nucleotide sequences per donor were sequenced, and around 20% of those sequences were non-productive. High-throughput TCR immunosequencing, statistical association of individual TCRs with disease status, and machine learning were combined to predict cytomegalovirus infection status. An earlier analysis of some 500 of the donors used high-throughput TCR beta sequencing to judge whether each TCR beta V gene segment behaved as functional or pseudogenic. HLA typing included class I and class II loci at four-digit resolution. A separate validation cohort of 100 to 150 different subjects was used in addition to the 666-subject first cohort. All discovery cohort repertoires had been generated using a single sequencing platform. The study was designed to test whether signatures of past pathogen exposure could be identified by cataloging public T cell receptors. About 320 gigabases of sequencing data and approximately 84 million unique TCR sequences were included in an early release covering 550 to 650 HLA-typed donors. A later analysis re-analyzed previously published TCR beta repertoires from about 600 donors and added high-resolution HLA genotyping to study TCR occurrence patterns. Rather than using new phenotypic data, the later analysis identified candidate immune exposures from TCR beta sequences and from how often those sequences occurred across donors. A later genetic analysis used genome-wide SNP genotypes for about 55% of the 666 donors, treating that subset as a discovery cohort. Results the study describes overall, beyond this receptor: The 87-base-pair reads could not distinguish some IMGT-functional V segments, including TRBV6-2 and TRBV6-3, so those segments were excluded. In both the original and validation cohorts, the classifier was reported to diagnose cytomegalovirus status with high specificity and sensitivity. While some public TCRs were present in many individuals, most TCR sequences turned up only very rarely across donors. A further reported finding was that TCR beta sequences accurately predicted the HLA-A and HLA-B alleles for most subjects in the first cohort. According to a later analysis, TCR association rates differed among HLA loci, with DRB1 alleles showing the most associated TCRs and HLA-C alleles showing the fewest. In the study, approximately 150 TCR beta chains were listed as associated with cytomegalovirus. In an earlier analysis of several hundred of the donors, most TCR beta V segments were observed in productive rearrangements about 90% or about 30% of the time, broadly matching IMGT annotations. In a later analysis, most CMV-associated TCR beta chains were found to appear HLA-restricted, with HLA associations seemingly driven largely by CMV exposure. Because HLA typing was missing for some donors at each locus, association tests included only the typed subset. When HLA alleles, especially DR and DQ, strongly co-occurred, TCR associations were difficult to assign to individual alleles. Because counts were too low, under 20 rarely observed V segments, including chromosome 9 orphons, were left out of the earlier analysis of approximately 500 of the donors. Sequencing depth was assumed to be roughly uniform across donors in the presence/absence analyses, though that assumption may not hold. CMV serostatus was the only immune exposure information available for the cohort. A later analysis found that HLA-associated TCR beta chains were more clonally expanded and had lower generation probabilities than equally common non-associated chains. Only TCR beta chains were sequenced in this cohort, and the absence of alpha or paired-chain data limited detectable features. A later analysis associated about 17,000 TCR beta sequences with specific HLA alleles at a false discovery rate of 0.05. Correlated functional status among segregating V segments might be attributable to linkage disequilibrium, but an unknown experimental factor could not be ruled out. According to a later analysis, parvovirus B19, influenza, CMV and Epstein-Barr virus appeared linked to several top co-occurrence clusters. Three of the identified cytomegalovirus-associated TCR beta chains were confirmed in vitro to be specific for cytomegalovirus antigens. According to a later genetic analysis, donors in an Asian-associated ancestry cluster had fewer N-insertions in productive TCRs than the approximately 610-donor mean. The authors suggested that the approach could potentially be generalized to other disease states and immunological phenotypes. An association between a missense DCLRE1C variant and V-gene and J-gene trimming of TCR beta chains was found in a later genetic analysis and replicated in an independent cohort. The sequencing pipeline was judged likely to have produced a cluster of highly shared sequence variants as a technical artifact.

V is trimmed back by 4 bases and J by 2 bases, and the junction contains 7 bases that no gene match accounts for. The germline V gene specifies SNHLY as CDR1 and FYNNEI as CDR2. Its CDR3 holds 15 amino acids, cysteine through phenylalanine. The CDR3 DNA has 45 bases and is translated from base 1. The cohort was made up of around 720 healthy bone marrow donors. At the time of sampling, all cohort members were nominally healthy, though unrecorded immune exposures were likely present. The donor was CMV seronegative and belonged to the group of 350 or so seronegative cohort members. Every donor gave a peripheral blood sample, and the peripheral blood mononuclear cells from that sample were used for TCR beta sequencing. The Qiagen DNeasy Blood Extraction Kit was used to extract genomic DNA from the blood cell samples. This clone was recorded once. The target of this receptor is not known. No much larger clone is present one base from it, and per-base qualities are unavailable.

The library relied on the immunoSEQ multiplex PCR assay. For the multiplex PCR, a mixture combining 60 forward primers for TCR Vbeta segments and 13 reverse primers for TCR Jbeta segments was used. A multiplex PCR assay on genomic DNA amplified the CDR3 region of rearranged TCR beta genes. The Illumina HiSeq System was used to sequence the amplified TCR beta libraries as 87-base-pair reads. In the authors' own workflow: Across the 700 or so repertoires, a later analysis counted 80 million or so unique TCR beta chains, approximately 10 million of which were shared by at least two donors. A nearest-neighbor algorithm error-corrected the raw reads and collapsed the reads into unique sequences, merging closely related sequences to remove PCR and sequencing errors. CDR3 sequences were aligned to IMGT reference sequences to assign V, D and J gene segments. For a sequence to be retained, a match of at least six nucleotides was required to both a V gene segment and a J gene segment. Rearrangements were classified as productive when the CDR3 lacked stop codons and remained in frame with V and J, and all other rearrangements were classified as non-productive. CDR3 was defined by IMGT convention, running from the second conserved V-encoded cysteine to the conserved J-encoded phenylalanine. In an earlier analysis of roughly 580 of the donors, sequences lacking an unambiguous match to a single V gene segment were excluded. An earlier analysis of about 590 of the donors classified V segments as functional when productive rearrangements were above 56.7% and as segregating when the standard deviation between donors was above 5%. A statistical classification framework was built for diagnosing cytomegalovirus status from the catalog of TCR beta chain sequences. V and J gene assignment, in a later analysis, came from comparing TCR nucleotide sequences with IMGT/GENE-DB human TR gene sequences. Using the TCRdist pipeline, a later analysis assigned CDR3 sequences along with most-parsimonious VDJ recombination scenarios. A later analysis defined each TCR beta chain by its CDR3 amino acid sequence plus V-gene family, and excluded reads lacking a unique V-gene family. To address suspected cross-contamination and a sequencing artifact, a later analysis removed a few hundred highly shared, low-generation-probability nucleotide sequences. A later analysis calculated a clonal expansion index for each public chain from normalized within-repertoire ranks of inferred template counts. A later analysis computed generation probabilities with a VDJ recombination model fitted to out-of-frame rearrangements, and checked the results against IGoR. In a later analysis, TCR-TCR, TCR-HLA and TCR-CMV co-occurrence was scored with hypergeometric tests, and a repertoire-size bias correction was applied to TCR pairs. To estimate false discovery rates, a later analysis permuted the HLA or CMV assignments 20 times. A later analysis grouped co-occurring TCRs with DBSCAN, adding TCRdist sequence similarity when clustering within HLA-allele-positive subsets. For co-occurrence clustering, repertoires with fewer than 30,000 or more than 120,000 public chains were excluded, along with roughly five repertoires with anomalous nucleotide sharing. TCRdb took over this immuneACCESS table, retaining in-frame rearrangements with V and J assigned. Such tables are incomplete; in checked studies, under half of the missing clones stem from an unresolved V gene, and the remainder is unexplained. V and J calls plus clone size are reproduced from that table; the DNA served to infer D and trimming. The sample data list some 180,000 clones, and around 78% of these were observed just once. The top ten hold 1.5% to 2% of the sample.

The specimen sequenced was PBMCs. This receptor chain uses TRBV2 and TRBJ2-5, with TRBD1 identical over 7 junction bases. This sequence originates from a man under 40 in good health and CMV-seronegative. The DNA sequence is as follows: TGTGCCAGCAGTGCCGGGACAGCTTGGCAAGAGACCCAGTACTTC. Translated, it reads CASSAGTAWQETQYF.